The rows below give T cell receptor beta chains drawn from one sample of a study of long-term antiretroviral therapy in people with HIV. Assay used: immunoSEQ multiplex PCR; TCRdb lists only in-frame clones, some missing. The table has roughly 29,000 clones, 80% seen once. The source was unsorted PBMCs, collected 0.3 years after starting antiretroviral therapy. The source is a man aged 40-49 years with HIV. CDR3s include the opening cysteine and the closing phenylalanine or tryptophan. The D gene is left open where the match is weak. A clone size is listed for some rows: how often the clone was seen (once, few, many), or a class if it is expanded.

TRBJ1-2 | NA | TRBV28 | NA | TGTGCCAGCAGTTTGGACCTAAACTATGGCTACACCTTC | CASSLDLNYGYTF
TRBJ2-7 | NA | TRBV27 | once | TGTGCCAGCAGGAGGGCTCCCTACGAGCAGTACTTC | CASRRAPYEQYF
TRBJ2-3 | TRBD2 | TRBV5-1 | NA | TGCGCCAGCAGTCGGGGGGGCGCAGAGACAGATACGCAGTATTTT | CASSRGGAETDTQYF
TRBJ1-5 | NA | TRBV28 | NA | TGTGCCAGCAGTTTAATTAGGGACAATCAGCCCCAGCATTTT | CASSLIRDNQPQHF
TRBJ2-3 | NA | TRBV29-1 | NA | TGCAGCGTTGGGGATGTAGGAGGGAACGATGCTAGCACAGATACGCAGTATTTT | CSVGDVGGNDASTDTQYF
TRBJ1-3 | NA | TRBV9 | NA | TGTGCCAGCTCCCAGATGGGCTCTGGAAACACCATATATTTT | CASSQMGSGNTIYF
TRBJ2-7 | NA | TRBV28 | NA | TGTGCCAGCAGTTTCCTGGGGGGCTACTCCTACGAGCAGTACTTC | CASSFLGGYSYEQYF
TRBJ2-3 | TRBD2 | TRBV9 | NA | TGTGCCAGCAGCGGCGGGACTAGCGGCCTCACAGATACGCAGTATTTT | CASSGGTSGLTDTQYF
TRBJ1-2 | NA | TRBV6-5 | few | TGTGCCAGCAGTTATGACCGAAACTATGGCTACACCTTC | CASSYDRNYGYTF
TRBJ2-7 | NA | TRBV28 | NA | TGTGCCAGCAGTTTTCCGCGGCTCGAGCAGTACTTC | CASSFPRLEQYF
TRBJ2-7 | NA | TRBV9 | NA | TGTGCCAGCAGCGTAGCCCCAGGGGCCACCTACGAGCAGTACTTC | CASSVAPGATYEQYF
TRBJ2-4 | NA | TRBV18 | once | TGTGCCAGCTCACCAGGGGTGGACATAAAAAACATTCAGTACTTC | CASSPGVDIKNIQYF
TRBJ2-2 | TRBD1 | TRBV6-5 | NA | TGTGCCAGCAGGTTGGACAGGGTTGGCACCGGGGAGCTGTTTTTT | CASRLDRVGTGELFF
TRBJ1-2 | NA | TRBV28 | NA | TGTGCCAGCAGTTTGACAGTGTCTAACTATGGCTACACCTTC | CASSLTVSNYGYTF
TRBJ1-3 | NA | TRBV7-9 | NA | TGTGCCAGCAGCCTAAGGGTCTCTGGAAACACCATATATTTT | CASSLRVSGNTIYF
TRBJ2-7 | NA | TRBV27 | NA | TGTGCCAGCAGTTTAATTCTAGCTAGCTCCTACGAGCAGTACTTC | CASSLILASSYEQYF
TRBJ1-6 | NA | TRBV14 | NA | TGTGCCAGCAGCCAAGAATCGGGACGGATGAATTCACCCCTCCACTTT | CASSQESGRMNSPLHF
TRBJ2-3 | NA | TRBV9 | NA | TGTGCCAGCAGCCCAGGGGGGGAACAGAGCACAGATACGCAGTATTTT | CASSPGGEQSTDTQYF
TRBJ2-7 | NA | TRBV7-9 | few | TGTGCCAGCAGCCTCCTCTACGAGCAGTACTTC | CASSLLYEQYF
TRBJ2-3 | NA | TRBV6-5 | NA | TGTGCCAGCAGTTTGGGAAGAGATACGCAGTATTTT | CASSLGRDTQYF
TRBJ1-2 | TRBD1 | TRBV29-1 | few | TGCAGCAGTTACAGGGGAGGCTATGGCTACACCTTC | CSSYRGGYGYTF
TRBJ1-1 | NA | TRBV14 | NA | TGTGCCAGCAGCCCCCCCGTCTCAGCTGAAGCTTTCTTT | CASSPPVSAEAFF
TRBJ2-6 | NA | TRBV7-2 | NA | TGTGCCAGCAGCTTAGCCCCGACTAGTTACGGGTTTGCTGGGGCCAACGTCCTGACTTTC | CASSLAPTSYGFAGANVLTF
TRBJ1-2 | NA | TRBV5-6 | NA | TGTGCCAGCAGCCCCGGGCGGAGCTATGGCTACACCTTC | CASSPGRSYGYTF
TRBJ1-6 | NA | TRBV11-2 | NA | TGTGCCAGCAGCTCTTCCATGATCCTTAATTCACCCCTCCACTTT | CASSSSMILNSPLHF
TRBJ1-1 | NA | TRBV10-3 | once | TGTGCCAGCAATAAACAGGGAAGCACTGAAGCTTTCTTT | CASNKQGSTEAFF
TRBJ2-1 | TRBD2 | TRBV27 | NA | TGTGCCAGCAGTATCCGACTAGCGGGGGGGCGGAGTGAGCAGTTCTTC | CASSIRLAGGRSEQFF
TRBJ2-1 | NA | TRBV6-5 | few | TGTGCCAGCCGGACTGGACGGGAGCAGTTCTTC | CASRTGREQFF
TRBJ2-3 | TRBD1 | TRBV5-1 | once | TGCGCCAGCAGGGAAGGGACAGGGGGCTTTGCAGATACGCAGTATTTT | CASREGTGGFADTQYF
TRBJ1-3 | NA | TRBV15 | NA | TGTGCCACCAGCAGTTCCCGCTCTGGAAACACCATATATTTT | CATSSSRSGNTIYF
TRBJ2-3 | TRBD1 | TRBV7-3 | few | TGTGCCAGCAGTTCCGGGACAGGAGCAGATACGCAGTATTTT | CASSSGTGADTQYF
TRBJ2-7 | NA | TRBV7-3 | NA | TGTGCCAGCAGCTCAAGGTCTGGGGCGAACGAGCAGTACTTC | CASSSRSGANEQYF
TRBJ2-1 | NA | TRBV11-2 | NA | TGTGCCAGCAGCTTGAGGACTATTTACAATGAGCAGTTCTTC | CASSLRTIYNEQFF
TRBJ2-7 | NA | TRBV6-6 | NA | TGTGCCAGCAGTTACTTTGGGTTTGGGTACGAGCAGTACTTC | CASSYFGFGYEQYF
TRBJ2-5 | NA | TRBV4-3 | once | TGCGCCAGCAGCCAAGGGTACCTCGAGGGAGAGACCCAGTACTTC | CASSQGYLEGETQYF
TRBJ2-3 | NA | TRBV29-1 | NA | TGCAGCGTCGGACAGAGAAGTCGTTTAGATACGCAGTATTTT | CSVGQRSRLDTQYF
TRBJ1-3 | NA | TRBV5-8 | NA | TGTGCCAGCAGCTTGGTTCAGGTCTCTGGAAACACCATATATTTT | CASSLVQVSGNTIYF
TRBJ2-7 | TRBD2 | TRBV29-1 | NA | TGCAGCGTTGAACTAGGGAGGGGCTACGAGCAGTACTTC | CSVELGRGYEQYF
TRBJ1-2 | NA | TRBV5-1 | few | TGCGCCAGCAGCTGGGGGGATAACTATGGCTACACCTTC | CASSWGDNYGYTF
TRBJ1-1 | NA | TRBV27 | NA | TGTGCCAGCAGCTACCAGGCGAACACTGAAGCTTTCTTT | CASSYQANTEAFF
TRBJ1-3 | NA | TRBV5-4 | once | TGCGCCAGCAGCCAAGATACCGGCCGGGTCACAGGAAACACCATATATTTT | CASSQDTGRVTGNTIYF
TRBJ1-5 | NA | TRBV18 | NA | TGTGCCAGCTCACCTTTACCGTCTTGGGGCAGGGGCCTTGGGCAGCCCCAGCATTTT | CASSPLPSWGRGLGQPQHF
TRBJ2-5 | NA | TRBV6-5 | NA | TGTGCCAGCAGTTACTCCGGCGGGGACCAAGAGACCCAGTACTTC | CASSYSGGDQETQYF
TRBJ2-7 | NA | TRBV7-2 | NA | TGTGCCAGCAGCTCTCAGGGAGAAGTCCACGAGCAGTACTTC | CASSSQGEVHEQYF
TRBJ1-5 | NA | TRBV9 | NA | TGTGCCAGCAGCGTAGGGACAGAAGGGCCCCAGCCCCAGCATTTT | CASSVGTEGPQPQHF
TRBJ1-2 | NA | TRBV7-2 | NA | TGTGCCAGCAGCTTAGCAGGCCAGGGTAACTATGGCTACACCTTC | CASSLAGQGNYGYTF
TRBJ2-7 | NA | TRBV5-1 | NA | TGCGCCAGCAGCTTGATAGGGCAGGTGAGCTCCTACGAGCAGTACTTC | CASSLIGQVSSYEQYF
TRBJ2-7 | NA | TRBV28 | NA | TGTGCCAGCAGTTTATGGCGCGGGTACGAGCAGTACTTC | CASSLWRGYEQYF
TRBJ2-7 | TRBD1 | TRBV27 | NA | TGTGCCAGCAGCCCTACCCTTGGGGGACAGACCTTCTACGAGCAGTACTTC | CASSPTLGGQTFYEQYF